Listed below are T cell receptor beta chains from one sample, sequenced in a study of blood T cells in healthy people across ages. TCRdb analysed the 5' RACE reads with MiXCR anew, one entry per CDR3 protein. The table shows approximately 800,000 distinct CDR3 sequences, with more than 25% occurring only once. These records were also assigned to another study, of T cells of mothers and their children.

The sequencing input was blood. The receptor set was obtained from a boy aged 5-17 years in good health. CDR3s include the opening cysteine and the closing phenylalanine or tryptophan.

v_call,j_call,cdr3_length,cdr3_aa
TRBV12-3/TRBV12-4,TRBJ2-7,14,CASTWSPDRAKQYF
TRBV15,TRBJ2-5,14,CATSGGRGRETQYF
TRBV5-1,TRBJ2-7,16,CASKLTSGGRYYEQYF
TRBV6-5,TRBJ2-2,12,CASSPVTGELFF
TRBV15,TRBJ2-5,16,CATSRGRTGGSETQYF
TRBV2,-,13,CASRDRANYEQYF
TRBV4-1,TRBJ2-5,12,CASSPRIRSLFF
TRBV24-1,TRBJ1-4,13,CATSDLVSEKLFF
TRBV28,TRBJ1-2,16,CASTLDRMKFNYGYTF
TRBV3-1,TRBJ1-1,15,CASSRRGGGGTEAFF
TRBV5-1,TRBJ1-2,15,CASSLTPGTGRGYTF
TRBV7-6,TRBJ2-1,16,CASSLLAGGVYNEQFF
TRBV2,TRBJ2-5,12,CASSVFQETQYF
TRBV12-3/TRBV12-4,-,15,CASSITTSGKETQYF
TRBV9,TRBJ2-5,15,CASSVELGSEETQYF
TRBV7-2,TRBJ2-1,18,CASSLTAGGHHTYNEQFF
TRBV4-1,TRBJ1-4,15,CASRRTGVTNEKLFF
TRBV3-1,TRBJ1-2,13,CASSQVGGFGYTF
TRBV14,TRBJ1-3,15,CASSQGTRSGNTIYF
TRBV12-3/TRBV12-4,TRBJ2-6,18,CASSRWGTPGSGANVLTF
TRBV5-1,TRBJ1-2,15,CASSLDEGGSHGYTF
TRBV18,TRBJ2-6,15,CASSPGESGANVLTF
TRBV30,TRBJ1-1,13,CAWSPRANTEAFF
TRBV6-1,TRBJ1-1,15,CASSGRDILNTEAFF
TRBV10-3,TRBJ1-4,13,CAIGTGTNEKLFF
TRBV20-1,TRBJ1-5,12,CSAKSGDQPQHF
TRBV2,TRBJ2-3,17,CASSPTTSGGWTDTQYF
TRBV9,TRBJ2-7,15,CASSIGTSGQGEQYF
TRBV15,TRBJ1-2,13,CATSRAESYGYTF
TRBV20-1,TRBJ2-4,13,CSAIGTSGNIQYF
TRBV11-2,TRBJ2-5,14,CASSLNRGRETQYF
TRBV6-5,TRBJ2-3,13,CASSTGTGDTQYF
TRBV14,TRBJ1-6,14,CARPRDSENSPLHF
TRBV20-1,TRBJ2-5,15,CSAPPSGGNQETQYF
TRBV5-1,TRBJ1-6,14,CASSFGTRESPLHF
TRBV7-9,TRBJ2-5,15,CASSLELGYQETQYF
TRBV7-9,TRBJ2-1,16,CASSLRREGPHNEQFF
TRBV12-3/TRBV12-4,TRBJ1-6,14,CASSPQGADSPLHF
TRBV7-9,TRBJ1-1,15,CASSPKGTGNTEAFF
TRBV20-1,TRBJ2-5,16,CSARDLSGEIQETQYF
TRBV3-1,TRBJ2-7,14,CASSQAARPYEQYF
TRBV27,TRBJ2-3,16,CASMRIAGGSTDTQYF
TRBV29-1,-,13,CSVGSARNNEQFF
TRBV7-9,TRBJ1-3,14,CASSLEAVRNTIYF
TRBV3-1,TRBJ2-5,11,CASSQTETQYF
TRBV2,TRBJ2-2,15,CASSEEGQSTGELFF
TRBV3-1,TRBJ2-2,14,CASSRQGNVGELFF
TRBV7-8,TRBJ1-5,14,CASSLVDPYQPQHF
TRBV10-1,TRBJ2-1,19,CASSESSRNRDPSYNEQFF
TRBV2,-,10,CASRGGEQYF
TRBV6-2/TRBV6-3,TRBJ1-1,10,CASSDREAFF
TRBV6-5,TRBJ1-1,17,CASSSPLGARLNTEAFF
TRBV30,TRBJ2-7,14,CAWSAGGDTYEQYF